This T cell receptor beta chain came from a study of neurological immune-mediated disorders. Study outcomes and limitations: Multiple sclerosis, the disease with the least TCR clonal expansion, fell below healthy controls, whereas HTLV-1-associated myelopathy showed the most.

There are 14 residues in the CDR3. The V segment lost 4 bases and the J segment 3 bases; nucleotides outside the gene matches: 6. CDR1 SGHVS and CDR2 FNYEAQ come from the germline V gene. With 10-nucleotide random UMIs included, cDNA was synthesized by 5'RACE. A single run covered 15-18 subjects with over 190 million TCR-beta sequences. MiXCR was run by TCRdb on the 5' RACE reads, yielding one entry per CDR3 protein. The sample lists 45,000 to 55,000 distinct CDR3 sequences, 10% occurring once. This clonotype came up a few times. As yet, its antigen is unknown. The V gene is TRBV7-6, the J gene TRBJ2-7; 7 bases align to TRBD1. This TCR was sampled from a woman aged 40 to 55 with HTLV-1-associated myelopathy (HAM/TSP). Sequenced sample: PBMCs. The CDR3 spells CASSSVDRDYEQYF. In DNA, the CDR3 is TGTGCCAGCAGCTCAGTTGACAGGGACTACGAGCAGTACTTC.